One and the same sample provided the 29 T cell receptor beta chains below, sequenced in a study of T cells in Graves' hyperthyroidism and ophthalmopathy. RNA transcripts provided the source from which TCR beta CDR3 regions were amplified. First-round RT-PCR targeting the TCR CDR3 was performed with the HTBI primer set. TCRdb fed the multiplex PCR reads into MiXCR, producing one record per CDR3 protein. The table has fewer than 850,000 distinct CDR3 sequences, roughly 17% seen once. Sequencing was done on a sample of blood. The receptors come from a man in his fifties with Graves' hyperthyroidism.

This clonotype was counted between two and nine times. The V gene is TRBV4-2, the J gene TRBJ1-2; D unresolved. Trimming pared 5 bases from V and 2 bases from J, leaving 12 bases between. The CDR3 sequence is 14 residues long. Germline V lookup: CDR1 LGHNA, CDR2 YNFKEQ. The DNA of the CDR3 is TGTGCCAGCAGCTACGAGACACAAAACTATGGCTACACCTTC. This translates into CASSYETQNYGYTF.

The chain uses TRBV5-1 and TRBJ2-5, with 8 bases identical to TRBD2. Germline assignment: CDR1 SGHRS and CDR2 YFSETQ. The length of the CDR3 is 14 residues. V lost 3 bases to trimming and J lost 3 bases; unmatched junction nucleotides: 4. The CDR3 DNA sequence: TGCGCCAGCAGCTACTCGGGACTAGAAGAGACCCAGTACTTC. This gives the protein CASSYSGLEETQYF.

This clonotype was found a few times. V is TRBV4-1 and J is TRBJ2-3, with 9 bases aligning to TRBD2. Germline CDR1 and CDR2: MGHRA and YSYEKL. The junction had 5 bases not matched to a gene; V was cut back by 1 base and J by 3 bases. The CDR3 spans 16 residues. In DNA, the CDR3 is TGCGCCAGCAGCCAAGTGGGGCGGGAGGGGACAGATACGCAGTATTTT. This codes for CASSQVGREGTDTQYF.

The chain joins TRBV7-2 to TRBJ1-2; D perhaps matches TRBD1 (5 bases). The CDR3 runs 15 residues. Germline V gene lookup returns CDR1 SGHTA and CDR2 FQGNSA. Trimming pared 1 base from V and 1 base from J, leaving 10 bases between. CDR3 in DNA: TGTGCCAGCAGCTTAGAGGGGCCTCATAACTATGGCTACACCTTC. As protein: CASSLEGPHNYGYTF.

This clonotype was counted ten times or more. The chain joins TRBV7-8 to TRBJ2-3, with a possible D match to TRBD2 (6 bases). The CDR3 loop spans 20 amino acids. Germline CDR1 reads SGHVS; CDR2 reads FQNEAQ. Trimming took 5 bases from V and 0 from J, leaving 27 bases between them. The CDR3 region is CASSLSYAGSPQSSTDTQYF. CDR3 DNA: TGTGCCAGCAGCCTTTCTTACGCGGGGAGTCCCCAATCAAGCACAGATACGCAGTATTTT.

This clonotype was detected many times. J is TRBJ2-5 and V is TRBV28, with a tentative D call TRBD1 (7 bases). Germline CDR1 reads MDHEN; CDR2 reads SYDVKM. The V end was cut by 1 base, the J end by 2 bases, with 20 bases between. The CDR3 consists of 18 residues. CDR3 amino acids: CASSLFRRGRGLQETQYF. The DNA of the CDR3 is TGTGCCAGCAGTTTATTCCGGCGGGGCAGGGGGTTACAAGAGACCCAGTACTTC. Based on the CDR3 plus reference TRBV28 and TRBJ2-5, the full variable domain is DVKVTQSSRYLVKRTGEKVFLECVQDMDHENMFWYRQDPGLGLRLIYFSYDVKMKEKGDIPEGYSVSREKKERFSLILESASTNQTSMYLCASSLFRRGRGLQETQYFGPGTRLLVL.

The rearrangement links TRBV28 to TRBJ1-5, with D unresolved. The CDR3 covers 14 residues. The V end lost 4 bases, the J end lost 5 bases, and 12 bases lay between the germline ends. Germline values: CDR1 MDHEN, CDR2 SYDVKM. CDR3 DNA sequence: TGTGCCAGCAGTTCTCCTAACCTTCATCAGCCCCAGCATTTT. This encodes CASSSPNLHQPQHF.

This clonotype was recorded at least ten times. This rearrangement joins TRBV6-1 to TRBJ1-5, with 9 positions matching TRBD1. V lost 2 bases to trimming and J lost 6 bases; unmatched junction nucleotides: 8. Germline CDR1 MNHNS, CDR2 SASEGT. The CDR3 has 16 residues. CDR3 protein: CASSESDRGKFQPQHF. DNA for the CDR3: TGTGCCAGCAGTGAATCTGACAGGGGGAAATTTCAGCCCCAGCATTTT.

The chain carries TRBV20-1 and TRBJ2-7, with D perhaps matching TRBD2 (5 bases). The ends were cut back, 0 bases at V and 4 bases at J, with 13 bases in the middle. This CDR3 has 14 amino acids. CDR1 and CDR2 from the germline V gene are DFQATT and SNEGSKA (reference sequence). The DNA for the CDR3 is TGCAGTGCTAGAGATTCCGGAGGTGCGTACGAGCAGTACTTC. Its translation is CSARDSGGAYEQYF.

This clonotype occurred many times. This sequence joins TRBV2 and TRBJ1-1, with 7 nucleotides matching TRBD1. Germline V lookup: CDR1 SNHLY, CDR2 FYNNEI. This CDR3 comprises 15 residues. The junction had 11 bases not matched to a gene; V was cut back by 4 bases and J by 6 bases. DNA of the CDR3: TGTGCCAGCAGTGCGGGAGTTTACGGACAGGCTGAAGCTTTCTTT. Translated, it gives CASSAGVYGQAEAFF.

At least ten counts were recorded for this clonotype. The chain carries TRBV6-1 and TRBJ2-6; 8 bases are a match to TRBD1. Germline-derived CDR1 and CDR2 are MNHNS and SASEGT. This CDR3 contains 16 residues. The trim removed 4 bases at V and 0 bases at J, leaving 2 bases unmatched. As DNA, the CDR3 is TGTGCCAGCAGTGCAGGACAGGGCTCTGGGGCCAACGTCCTGACTTTC. Its translation is CASSAGQGSGANVLTF.

CDR3 amino acids: CASSPERGESYNEQFF. Here the CDR3 DNA reads TGTGCCAGCAGTCCGGAAAGAGGGGAGTCGTACAATGAGCAGTTCTTC. The chain recombines TRBV28 with TRBJ2-1; D tentatively fits TRBD1 or TRBD2 (5 bases each). The V end was cut by 5 bases, the J end by 4 bases, with 18 bases between. The CDR3 is 16 amino acids. Per germline, CDR1 MDHEN and CDR2 SYDVKM.

The chain couples TRBV4-3 to TRBJ2-7; 7 nucleotides match TRBD2. Germline V gene data show CDR1 as LGHNA and CDR2 as YSLEER. The CDR3 runs to 15 residues. V was clipped by 0 bases and J by 2 bases; unmatched bases: 4. CDR3 nucleotide sequence: TGCGCCAGCAGCCAAGATGTTCTAGCGGCCTACGAGCAGTACTTC. This codes for CASSQDVLAAYEQYF.

This clonotype has a handful of counts. The chain links TRBV7-2 to TRBJ2-5, with a tentative D call TRBD2 (6 bases). The V end lost 6 bases, the J end lost 7 bases, and 12 bases lay between the germline ends. Germline values: CDR1 SGHTA, CDR2 FQGNSA. CDR3 length equals 12 residues. CDR3: CASSTGVTTQYF. The CDR3 DNA reads TGTGCCAGCAGTACGGGAGTTACGACCCAGTACTTC.

This clonotype was seen ten or more times. This rearrangement joins TRBV7-3 to TRBJ2-1; 13 bases are a match to TRBD2. The germline V gene has CDR1 SGHTA and CDR2 FQGTGA. This CDR3 region has 18 residues. Losses at the gene ends were 1 base for V and 7 bases for J; bases not matched to a gene: 10. CDR3 region: CASSLIPGGLAGPNEQFF. CDR3 sequence (DNA): TGTGCCAGCAGCTTAATTCCGGGGGGACTAGCGGGACCTAATGAGCAGTTCTTC.

Here the CDR3 DNA reads TGTGCCATCAAGGGGACAGGGTTTATGCAGACCCAGTACTTC. The encoded protein is CAIKGTGFMQTQYF. The chain uses TRBV10-3 and TRBJ2-5; 9 bases are shared with TRBD1. Per germline, CDR1 ENHRY and CDR2 SYGVKD. The CDR3 has 14 residues. J was trimmed by 6 bases and V by 7 bases; bases with no gene match: 9.

This clonotype was seen at least ten times. The rearrangement joins TRBV12-3 or TRBV12-4 to TRBJ1-1; D unclear. This CDR3 contains 15 residues. Trimming pared 3 bases from V and 4 bases from J, leaving 15 bases between. CDR3 bases: TGTGCCAGCAGTTTCAATTGGAGGGTCGGCACTGAAGCTTTCTTT. Encoded protein: CASSFNWRVGTEAFF.

V gene TRBV6-9 combines with J gene TRBJ1-1; a possible D gene is TRBD1 (6 bases). CDR1 and CDR2 from the germline V gene are MNHGY and SVAAGI. The CDR3 sequence is 16 residues long. V was cut by 2 bases and J by 5 bases, with 18 bases left in between. The chain's CDR3 is CASSYIRGRGVTEAFF. CDR3 in DNA: TGTGCCAGCAGTTATATTCGGGGCAGGGGAGTGACTGAAGCTTTCTTT.

The chain has TRBV18 and TRBJ1-6; D possibly corresponds to TRBD1 (6 bases). This CDR3 has 14 residues. Germline assignment: CDR1 KGHSH and CDR2 LQKENI. Trimming removed 8 bases at V and 8 bases at J, with 16 bases between. The CDR3 nucleotides are TGTGCCAGCCGCATGACAGGCGAATATTCACCCCTCCACTTT. It specifies CASRMTGEYSPLHF.

There are many counts of this clonotype. The rearrangement joins TRBV24-1 to TRBJ1-4, with TRBD1 matching 8 bases. The CDR3 has 15 amino acids. Unmatched junction bases numbered 5, after V lost 4 bases and J lost 5 bases. Germline V CDR1 and CDR2: KGHDR, SFDVKD. CDR3 loop: CATSDRTGGNEKLFF. The CDR3 nucleotides read TGTGCCACCAGTGACCGTACAGGGGGGAATGAAAAACTGTTTTTT.

This chain connects TRBV15 to TRBJ2-5, with D perhaps matching TRBD1 (6 bases). This CDR3 is 14 amino acids long. Trimming removed 4 bases from V and 5 bases from J, with 14 bases in between. Germline assignment: CDR1 LNHNV and CDR2 YYDKDF (reference sequence). The CDR3 nucleotides are TGTGCCACCAGCACATGGGGGCTGAGGGAGACCCAGTACTTC. This translates into CATSTWGLRETQYF.

This clonotype appeared a single time. A read error may be the cause here, since a much bigger clone is one base away. V is TRBV7-9 and J is TRBJ1-2; TRBD1 is a possible D gene (6 bases). This CDR3 region has 14 residues. The germline V gene encodes CDR1 SEHNR and CDR2 FQNEAQ (reference sequence). The ends were cut back, 7 bases at V and 4 bases at J, with 16 bases in the middle. This CDR3 is CASNPEQGGYGYTF. Written as DNA, the CDR3 is TGTGCCAGCAACCCTGAACAGGGAGGCTATGGCTACACCTTC.

Ten or more counts support this clonotype. The rearrangement uses TRBV2 and TRBJ2-3; 10 bases match TRBD1. The CDR3 length is 14 residues. J gave up 4 bases and V 6 bases, and 4 bases lay outside the gene matches. CDR1 and CDR2 from the germline V gene are SNHLY and FYNNEI. CDR3 sequence reads: CASSEGQGPDTQYF. In DNA form, the CDR3 reads TGTGCCAGCAGCGAGGGACAGGGGCCAGATACGCAGTATTTT.

This clonotype occurred a few times. The V and J genes are TRBV6-6 and TRBJ2-3; D tentatively fits TRBD1 or TRBD2 (5 bases each). This CDR3 has 15 amino acids. The ends were cut back, 0 bases at V and 6 bases at J, with 13 bases in the middle. Germline V gene data show CDR1 as MNHNY and CDR2 as SVGAGI (reference sequence). The CDR3 loop is CASSYSGTPVDTQYF. In DNA form, the CDR3 reads TGTGCCAGCAGTTACTCCGGGACGCCTGTTGATACGCAGTATTTT.

The gene calls are TRBV3-1 and TRBJ1-2, with D possibly TRBD1 on 6 matching bases. The CDR3 length is 14 residues. Trimming stripped 2 bases from V and 7 bases from J, with 14 bases between. The germline CDR1 and CDR2 sequences are LGHDT and YNNKEL (reference sequence). This CDR3 is CASSQRTERSGYTF. CDR3 DNA: TGTGCCAGCAGCCAACGGACAGAGAGAAGTGGCTACACCTTC. The full variable domain, in which reference TRBV3-1 and TRBJ1-2 provide the parts outside the CDR3, is DTAVSQTPKYLVTQMGNDKSIKCEQNLGHDTMYWYKQDSKKFLKIMFSYNNKELIINETVPNRFSPKSPDKAHLNLHINSLELGDSAVYFCASSQRTERSGYTFGSGTRLTVV.

Ten or more counts support this clonotype. This chain uses TRBV18 with TRBJ1-1; D remains ambiguous. The CDR3 sequence is 13 residues long. Per the germline V gene, CDR1 is KGHSH and CDR2 is LQKENI. Between the trimmed V and J ends, which lost 3 bases and 2 bases, there was a span of 7 bases. The CDR3 here is CASSPRANTEAFF. Here the CDR3 DNA reads TGTGCCAGCTCACCCCGGGCAAACACTGAAGCTTTCTTT.

Many counts were recorded for this clonotype. The chain combines TRBV6-2 or TRBV6-3 with TRBJ2-1, with 7 bases identical to TRBD2. The CDR3 contains 17 residues. V lost 2 bases to trimming and J lost 7 bases; unmatched junction nucleotides: 14. Germline lookup yields CDR1 MNHEY and CDR2 SVGEGT. CDR3: CASSYDLREWGGNEQFF. The CDR3, as DNA: TGTGCCAGCAGTTACGATCTACGGGAGTGGGGGGGTAATGAGCAGTTCTTC.

This clonotype has a count of ten or more. The CDR3 here is CASSRFGSGRRNEQFF. CDR3 nucleotide sequence: TGTGCCAGCAGTCGGTTTGGGAGCGGGAGGCGTAATGAGCAGTTCTTC. This sequence joins TRBV28 and TRBJ2-1; 9 bases align to TRBD2. The V gene's germline CDR1 is MDHEN and CDR2 SYDVKM. The CDR3 spans 16 residues. V shed 5 bases and J 7 bases; nucleotides not matched to a gene: 12.

This clonotype has at least ten counts. The chain recombines TRBV3-1 with TRBJ2-1; 7 bases line up with TRBD2. Germline CDR1 and CDR2: LGHDT and YNNKEL (reference sequence). The CDR3 consists of 18 residues. J gave up 7 bases and V 2 bases, and 17 bases lay outside the gene matches. The CDR3 protein is CASSQWLRHQREGNEQFF. The CDR3 coding sequence is TGTGCCAGCAGCCAATGGCTTAGGCACCAGCGGGAAGGGAATGAGCAGTTCTTC.